This TCR beta chain was recorded in a study of cytomegalovirus exposure and HLA in healthy donors. The PCR ran on 60 Vbeta and 13 Jbeta primers. This table comes from immunoSEQ multiplex PCR, and its TCRdb copy is limited to in-frame clones, with some not included. The profile covers about 160,000 clones, with approximately 81% appearing a single time and more than 2% taken by the ten largest. Study-wide findings and caveats: Segments of the TCR beta V type were, in most cases, productive about 90% or about 30% of the time in an earlier analysis.

Per germline, CDR1 ENHRY and CDR2 SYGVKD. The CDR3 runs to 14 residues. Trimming took 5 bases from V and 3 from J, leaving 13 bases between them. Worth noting for this clone: Its antigen is unknown.

Specimen: PBMCs. The receptor's source is a man between 18 and 29 years old in good health and CMV-seropositive. This rearrangement joins TRBV10-3 to TRBJ2-5; tentative D call: TRBD1 (6 bases). The CDR3 DNA is TGTGCCATCAGTCAACTGGACAGAAAAGAGACCCAGTACTTC. It yields the protein CAISQLDRKETQYF.